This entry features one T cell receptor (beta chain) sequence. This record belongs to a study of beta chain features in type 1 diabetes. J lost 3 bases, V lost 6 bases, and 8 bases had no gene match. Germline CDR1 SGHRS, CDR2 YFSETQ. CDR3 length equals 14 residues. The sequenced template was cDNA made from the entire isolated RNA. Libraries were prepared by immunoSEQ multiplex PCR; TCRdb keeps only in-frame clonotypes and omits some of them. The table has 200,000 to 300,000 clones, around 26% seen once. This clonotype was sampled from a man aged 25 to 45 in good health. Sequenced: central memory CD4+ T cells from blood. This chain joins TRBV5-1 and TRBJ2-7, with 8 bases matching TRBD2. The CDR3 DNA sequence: TGCGCCAGCAATCAGGGACTAGAGGTCTACGAGCAGTACTTC. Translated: CASNQGLEVYEQYF. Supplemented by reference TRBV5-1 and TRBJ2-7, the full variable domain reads KAGVTQTPRYLIKTRGQQVTLSCSPISGHRSVSWYQQTPGQGLQFLFEYFSETQRNKGNFPGRFSGRQFSNSRSEMNVSTLELGDSALYLCASNQGLEVYEQYFGPGTRLTVT.